The 30 T cell receptor beta chains below were found in one sample sequenced in a study of blood T cell repertoires in COVID-19. Using immunoSEQ multiplex PCR, the repertoire was profiled, and TCRdb retains in-frame clones only, with some absent. The sample lists some 96,000 clones; 70% to 90% were seen once. The sample taken for sequencing was peripheral blood. The source of these receptors is an elderly man with acute or convalescent COVID-19.

The chain couples TRBV10-3 to TRBJ2-6, with 7 bases fitting TRBD1. Germline values: CDR1 ENHRY, CDR2 SYGVKD. The CDR3 covers 17 residues. V was clipped by 4 bases and J by 0 bases; unmatched bases: 6. The CDR3 reads CAISAPTGSSGANVLTF. The CDR3 DNA sequence: TGTGCCATCAGTGCCCCGACAGGGAGCTCTGGGGCCAACGTCCTGACTTTC.

The rearrangement joins TRBV19 to TRBJ2-7, with a tentative D call TRBD2 (6 bases). The length of the CDR3 is 13 residues. V was cut by 4 bases and J by 3 bases, with 10 bases left in between. Germline V lookup: CDR1 LNHDA, CDR2 SQIVND (reference sequence). The CDR3 loop is CASSRGVYYEQYF. CDR3 in DNA: TGTGCCAGTAGTAGGGGGGTTTACTACGAGCAGTACTTC.

This clone was recorded once. CDR3 sequence reads: CASGSGVNGYTF. The CDR3 bases are TGTGCTAGTGGCTCTGGAGTGAATGGCTACACCTTC. The chain recombines TRBV12-5 with TRBJ1-2; D gene uncertain. CDR1 LGHNT and CDR2 FRNRAP come from the germline V gene. Trimming left V 6 bases short and J 6 bases short, with 11 bases between. The CDR3 totals 12 residues.

The gene calls are TRBV18 and TRBJ2-5; 7 bases line up with TRBD2. CDR3 size: 16 residues. Germline loops: CDR1 KGHSH, CDR2 LQKENI. V shed 0 bases and J 5 bases; nucleotides not matched to a gene: 9. The CDR3 nucleotides are TGTGCCAGCTCACCACCCGGACTCCCCGGGGGGGAGACCCAGTACTTC. Protein sequence: CASSPPGLPGGETQYF. The whole variable domain, remainder taken from reference TRBV18 and TRBJ2-5, is NAGVMQNPRHLVRRRGQEARLRCSPMKGHSHVYWYRQLPEEGLKFMVYLQKENIIDESGMPKERFSAEFPKEGPSILRIQQVVRGDSAAYFCASSPPGLPGGETQYFGPGTRLLVL.

This clone showed up just once. V gene TRBV7-2 combines with J gene TRBJ2-1, with 8 bases fitting TRBD2. CDR1 is SGHTA, CDR2 FQGNSA, per germline. This CDR3 is built from 15 residues. Trimming cost V 2 bases and J 4 bases; bases outside gene matches: 4. The CDR3 DNA sequence: TGTGCCAGCAGCTTACAACTAGCGGAATACAATGAGCAGTTCTTC. Amino acids: CASSLQLAEYNEQFF. Supplemented by reference TRBV7-2 and TRBJ2-1, the full variable domain reads GAGVSQSPSNKVTEKGKDVELRCDPISGHTALYWYRQSLGQGLEFLIYFQGNSAPDKSGLPSDRFSAERTGGSVSTLTIQRTQQEDSAVYLCASSLQLAEYNEQFFGPGTRLTVL.

The chain employs TRBV19 and TRBJ1-5; no firm D call. The CDR3 runs to 14 residues. The germline V and J ends were trimmed by 10 bases and 0 bases, with 13 bases remaining between them. CDR1 is LNHDA, CDR2 SQIVND, per germline (reference sequence). The CDR3 here is CATEPRNSNQPQHF. CDR3 DNA: TGTGCCACCGAACCGCGTAATAGCAATCAGCCCCAGCATTTT. The full variable domain, completed using reference TRBV19 and TRBJ1-5, is DGGITQSPKYLFRKEGQNVTLSCEQNLNHDAMYWYRQDPGQGLRLIYYSQIVNDFQKGDIAEGYSVSREKKESFPLTVTSAQKNPTAFYLCATEPRNSNQPQHFGDGTRLSIL.

The chain couples TRBV5-1 to TRBJ2-5, with a tentative D call TRBD2 (5 bases). CDR1 and CDR2 from the germline V gene are SGHRS and YFSETQ. This CDR3 comprises 13 residues. Trimming removed 7 bases at V and 3 bases at J, with 13 bases between. DNA of the CDR3: TGCGCCAGCGAGCTCCTCGGGGAAGAGACCCAGTACTTC. Protein sequence: CASELLGEETQYF.

The chain links TRBV5-1 to TRBJ2-1, with D unresolved. CDR3 length: 14 residues. V lost 5 bases and J 3 bases, leaving 12 bases between the germline ends. Germline V gives CDR1 SGHRS, CDR2 YFSETQ. Written as DNA, the CDR3 is TGCGCCAGCAGTATGGCGGTATACTACAATGAGCAGTTCTTC. Translating it yields CASSMAVYYNEQFF.

V usage is TRBV6-5 and J usage is TRBJ2-7; TRBD2 matches 12 bases. The J segment lost 2 bases and the V segment lost 2 bases, leaving 1 base of the junction unmatched. CDR1 and CDR2 from the germline V gene are MNHEY and SVGAGI. This CDR3 is built from 15 residues. The DNA for the CDR3 is TGTGCCAGCAGTTACAGACTAGCGGGGGCCTACGAGCAGTACTTC. Translated, it gives CASSYRLAGAYEQYF.

The chain carries TRBV7-9 and TRBJ2-1, with 7 bases aligning to TRBD2. Germline trimming cut 0 bases from V and 8 bases from J; bases unmatched to any gene: 4. The CDR3 sequence is 14 residues long. CDR1 and CDR2 from the germline V gene are SEHNR and FQNEAQ (reference sequence). The CDR3 nucleotides read TGTGCCAGCAGCTTAGCGGGAGGGTGGGATGAGCAGTTCTTC. Residues: CASSLAGGWDEQFF.

The gene calls are TRBV5-1 and TRBJ2-1; 8 nucleotides match TRBD2. The germline CDR1 and CDR2 sequences are SGHRS and YFSETQ. The CDR3 consists of 14 residues. The ends lost 5 bases at V and 5 bases at J; junction bases unmatched: 6. In DNA form, the CDR3 reads TGCGCCAGCAGGAAGCGGGAGTCGGACAATGAGCAGTTCTTC. It specifies CASRKRESDNEQFF.

The chain employs TRBV6-1 and TRBJ1-1; maybe TRBD1 (6 bases). Germline V gene lookup returns CDR1 MNHNS and CDR2 SASEGT. CDR3 size: 16 residues. The V gene lost 2 bases and the J gene lost 0 bases, with 13 bases spanning the gap. CDR3 residues: CASSEIRGNMNTEAFF. CDR3 DNA: TGTGCCAGCAGTGAAATTAGGGGGAACATGAACACTGAAGCTTTCTTT.

This clone was seen a few times. The chain has TRBV12-3 or TRBV12-4 and TRBJ2-7; D might be TRBD2 (6 bases). V lost 4 bases to trimming and J lost 10 bases, with 17 bases between them. The CDR3 consists of 13 residues. CDR3 in DNA: TGTGCCAGCAGTTCCACGAGACTAGGACAACAGTACTTC. This translates into CASSSTRLGQQYF.

The chain recombines TRBV18 with TRBJ1-2; D is unclear. This CDR3 region has 15 residues. Germline CDR1 is KGHSH and CDR2 is LQKENI. Trimming took 3 bases from V and 4 from J, leaving 15 bases between them. CDR3 sequence (DNA): TGTGCCAGCTCACCGGAAGGCGCAGGCCTCTATGGCTACACCTTC. Translating it yields CASSPEGAGLYGYTF.

V and J are TRBV5-1 and TRBJ1-1; no clear D gene. V lost 0 bases, J lost 4 bases, and 16 bases lay in between. The CDR3 sequence is 16 residues long. Germline V CDR1 and CDR2: SGHRS, YFSETQ. This CDR3 reads CASSLEVAGFVTEAFF. In DNA form, the CDR3 reads TGCGCCAGCAGCTTGGAAGTGGCCGGGTTCGTCACTGAAGCTTTCTTT.

In this sample, this clone turned up once. The chain has TRBV4-3 and TRBJ2-3, with 9 bases identical to TRBD1. V shed 2 bases, J shed 1 base, and the junction held 4 bases outside the gene matches. The CDR3 loop spans 16 amino acids. The germline V gene encodes CDR1 LGHNA and CDR2 YSLEER. For the CDR3, the DNA is TGCGCCAGCAGCCAAAACCGGGACAGGGGCACAGATACGCAGTATTTT. Its translation: CASSQNRDRGTDTQYF.

Note on this clone: Other DNA variants within this sample encode the same CDR3. This chain connects TRBV5-4 to TRBJ2-5; 7 bases fit TRBD1. V was pared by 5 bases and J by 1 base, with 2 bases of the junction left unmatched. Germline V gene lookup returns CDR1 SGHNT and CDR2 YYREEE (reference sequence). The CDR3 runs 13 residues. CDR3 sequence reads: CASSRDSQETQYF. The CDR3 bases are TGTGCCAGCAGTCGGGACAGCCAAGAGACCCAGTACTTC.

The J gene is TRBJ2-7, the V gene TRBV7-8, with D possibly matching TRBD2 (6 bases). Germline-derived CDR1 and CDR2 are SGHVS and FQNEAQ. This CDR3 contains 14 residues. Trimming took 0 bases from V and 3 from J, leaving 9 bases between them. The CDR3 sequence: CASSLAGLIYEQYF. CDR3 DNA: TGTGCCAGCAGCTTAGCGGGACTGATCTACGAGCAGTACTTC.

This sequence joins TRBV27 and TRBJ1-5; D gene uncertain. The V gene's germline CDR1 is MNHEY and CDR2 SMNVEV (reference sequence). Trimming left V 2 bases short and J 7 bases short, with 9 bases between. The CDR3 covers 13 residues. This CDR3 is CASSLRERQPQHF. The CDR3 DNA sequence: TGTGCCAGCAGTTTACGGGAGAGACAGCCCCAGCATTTT.

The V call is TRBV11-2, the J call TRBJ2-3; TRBD1 matches at 10 bases. The J segment lost 5 bases and the V segment lost 4 bases, leaving 6 bases of the junction unmatched. CDR1 is SGHAT and CDR2 is FQNNGV in the germline V gene. The CDR3 sequence is 15 residues long. The DNA of the CDR3 is TGTGCCAGCAGCTCCCGGGACAGGGGACGAGATACGCAGTATTTT. Translated: CASSSRDRGRDTQYF.

The gene calls are TRBV16 and TRBJ1-1; 7 bases fit TRBD1. Germline-derived CDR1 and CDR2 are KGHSY and FQNENV. Trimming at V came to 3 bases and at J to 10 bases, leaving 5 bases not matched to a gene. The CDR3 contains 12 residues. The CDR3 DNA sequence: TGTGCCAGCAGCCAGGCCGCAGGGGGAGCTTTCTTT. It yields the protein CASSQAAGGAFF.

The chain links TRBV7-2 to TRBJ1-5; weak D call: TRBD1 (6 bases). The CDR3 extends over 18 amino acids. Germline CDR1 reads SGHTA; CDR2 reads FQGNSA. Trimming removed 4 bases at V and 0 bases at J, with 19 bases between. The CDR3 loop is CASSSSAGGPYSNQPQHF. As DNA, the CDR3 is TGTGCCAGCAGCTCCTCGGCGGGGGGCCCCTATAGCAATCAGCCCCAGCATTTT.

This sequence joins TRBV5-1 and TRBJ2-7; maybe TRBD1 (5 bases). Germline assignment: CDR1 SGHRS and CDR2 YFSETQ. V lost 0 bases and J 11 bases, leaving 21 bases between the germline ends. The CDR3 covers 15 residues. CDR3 DNA sequence: TGCGCCAGCAGCTTGGCCCCAGGGTCTTCCCACCAGGAGTACTTC. This codes for CASSLAPGSSHQEYF.

The rearrangement uses TRBV5-1 and TRBJ1-1, with 9 bases identical to TRBD1. CDR1 SGHRS and CDR2 YFSETQ come from the germline V gene. This CDR3 has 15 residues. The V and J ends lost 2 bases and 4 bases, in that order; junction bases with no gene match: 6. The DNA of the CDR3 is TGCGCCAGCAGCTTCTCGACAGGGGGAAGCACTGAAGCTTTCTTT. Protein product: CASSFSTGGSTEAFF.

This clone has a handful of counts. The chain joins TRBV24-1 to TRBJ2-1, with 7 bases matching TRBD2. With V trimmed by 0 bases and J by 7 bases, 2 bases remained unmatched. CDR3 size: 14 residues. CDR1 and CDR2 (germline): KGHDR, SFDVKD. CDR3 in amino acids: CATSDLLLANEQFF. The CDR3 DNA is TGTGCCACCAGTGATTTGTTACTAGCGAATGAGCAGTTCTTC.

The CDR3 loop is CASSRQAGVLENEQFF. In DNA, the CDR3 is TGTGCCAGTAGTAGGCAAGCGGGAGTTTTAGAGAATGAGCAGTTCTTC. The chain links TRBV19 to TRBJ2-1; TRBD2 matches 8 bases. Trimming took 4 bases from V and 7 from J; bases not matched to a gene: 12. The CDR3 extends over 16 amino acids. The V gene's germline CDR1 is LNHDA and CDR2 SQIVND (reference sequence). Together with reference TRBV19 and TRBJ2-1, the CDR3 gives the full variable domain: DGGITQSPKYLFRKEGQNVTLSCEQNLNHDAMYWYRQDPGQGLRLIYYSQIVNDFQKGDIAEGYSVSREKKESFPLTVTSAQKNPTAFYLCASSRQAGVLENEQFFGPGTRLTVL.

The chain links TRBV24-1 to TRBJ1-2; D unresolved. CDR1 is KGHDR, CDR2 SFDVKD, per germline. The CDR3 consists of 15 residues. The V end lost 5 bases, the J end lost 8 bases, and 20 bases lay between the germline ends. The CDR3 loop reads CATSASAGPTGGYTF. CDR3 coding DNA: TGTGCCACCAGTGCCTCCGCCGGGCCGACGGGGGGCTACACCTTC.

The gene calls are TRBV30 and TRBJ2-7, with D hard to call. Germline CDR1 and CDR2: GTSNPN and SVGIG (reference sequence). The CDR3 covers 12 residues. The V gene lost 3 bases and the J gene lost 6 bases, with 12 bases spanning the gap. CDR3 sequence reads: CAWSRDGGEQYF. Written as DNA, the CDR3 is TGTGCCTGGAGCCGAGACGGCGGCGAGCAGTACTTC.

V usage is TRBV15 and J usage is TRBJ2-6; D gene uncertain. Trimming shortened V by 0 bases and J by 2 bases, and 8 bases separated the two germline ends. The germline V gene has CDR1 LNHNV and CDR2 YYDKDF (reference sequence). The CDR3 is 16 amino acids. The CDR3 loop reads CATSRDPPAGANVLTF. The CDR3 DNA follows: TGTGCCACCAGCAGAGATCCTCCCGCTGGGGCCAACGTCCTGACTTTC.

The V and J genes are TRBV28 and TRBJ2-2, with 10 positions matching TRBD1. The CDR3 extends over 17 amino acids. V lost 4 bases and J lost 5; bases outside the gene matches: 10. CDR1 is MDHEN, CDR2 SYDVKM, per germline. The CDR3 sequence is CASSSLLRGQGTGELFF. DNA for the CDR3: TGTGCCAGCAGTTCTCTATTACGGGGACAGGGGACCGGGGAGCTGTTTTTT.